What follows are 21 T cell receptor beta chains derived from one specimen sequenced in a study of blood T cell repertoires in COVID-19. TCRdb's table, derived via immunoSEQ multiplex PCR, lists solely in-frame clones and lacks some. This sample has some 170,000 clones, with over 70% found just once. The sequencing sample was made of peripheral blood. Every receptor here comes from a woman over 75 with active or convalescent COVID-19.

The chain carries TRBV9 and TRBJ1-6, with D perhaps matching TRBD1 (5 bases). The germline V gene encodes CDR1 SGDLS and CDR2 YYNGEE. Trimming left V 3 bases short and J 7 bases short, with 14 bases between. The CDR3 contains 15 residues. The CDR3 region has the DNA TGTGCCAGCAGCGCAGACAGCAAACTAAATTCACCCCTCCACTTT. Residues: CASSADSKLNSPLHF.

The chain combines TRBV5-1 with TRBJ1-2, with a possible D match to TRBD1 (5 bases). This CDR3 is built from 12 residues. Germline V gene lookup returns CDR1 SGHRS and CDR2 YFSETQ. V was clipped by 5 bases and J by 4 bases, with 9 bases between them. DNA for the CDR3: TGCGCCAGCAGTGGGGACTTCTATGGCTACACCTTC. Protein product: CASSGDFYGYTF.

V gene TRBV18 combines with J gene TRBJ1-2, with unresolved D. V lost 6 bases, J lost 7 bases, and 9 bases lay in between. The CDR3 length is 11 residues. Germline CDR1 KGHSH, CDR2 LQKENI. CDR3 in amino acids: CASSQSSGYTF. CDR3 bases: TGTGCCAGCTCCCAGTCTTCTGGCTACACCTTC.

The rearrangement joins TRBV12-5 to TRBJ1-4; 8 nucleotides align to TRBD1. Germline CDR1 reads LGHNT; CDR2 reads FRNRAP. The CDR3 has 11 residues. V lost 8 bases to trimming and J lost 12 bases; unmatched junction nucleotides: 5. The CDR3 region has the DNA TGTGCTAGTTCACAGGGGGTGGAACTGTTTTTT. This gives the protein CASSQGVELFF.

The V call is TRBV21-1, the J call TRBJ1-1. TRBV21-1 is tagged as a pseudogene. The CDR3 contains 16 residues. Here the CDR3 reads CASSKNGRGWITEAFF. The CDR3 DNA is TGTGCCAGCAGCAAAAATGGCCGGGGGTGGATCACTGAAGCTTTCTTT.

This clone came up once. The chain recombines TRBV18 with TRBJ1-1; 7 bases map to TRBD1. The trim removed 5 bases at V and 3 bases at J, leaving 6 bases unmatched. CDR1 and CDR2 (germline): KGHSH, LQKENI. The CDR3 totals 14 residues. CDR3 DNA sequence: TGTGCCAGCTCAATCGGGACAGAAGACACTGAAGCTTTCTTT. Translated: CASSIGTEDTEAFF.

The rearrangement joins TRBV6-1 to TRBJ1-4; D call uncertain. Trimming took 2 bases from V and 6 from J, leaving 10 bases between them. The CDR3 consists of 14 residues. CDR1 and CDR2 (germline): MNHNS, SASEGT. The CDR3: CASSELWRDEKLFF. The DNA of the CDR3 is TGTGCCAGCAGTGAACTTTGGAGGGATGAAAAACTGTTTTTT.

In DNA form, the CDR3 reads TGCGCCAGCAGCCCGGGTCCCCCCCACCAGCCCCAGCATTTT. Its translation is CASSPGPPHQPQHF. V is TRBV5-1 and J is TRBJ1-5; D remains ambiguous. V lost 4 bases and J lost 7, with 15 bases in between. The CDR3 runs to 14 residues. Germline CDR1 is SGHRS and CDR2 is YFSETQ.

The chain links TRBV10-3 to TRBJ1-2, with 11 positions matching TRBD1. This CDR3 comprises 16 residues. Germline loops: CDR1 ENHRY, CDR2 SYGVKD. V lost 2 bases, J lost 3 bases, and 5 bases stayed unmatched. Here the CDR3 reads CAISEGTGGRDYGYTF. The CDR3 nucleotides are TGTGCCATCAGTGAGGGGACAGGGGGAAGGGACTATGGCTACACCTTC.

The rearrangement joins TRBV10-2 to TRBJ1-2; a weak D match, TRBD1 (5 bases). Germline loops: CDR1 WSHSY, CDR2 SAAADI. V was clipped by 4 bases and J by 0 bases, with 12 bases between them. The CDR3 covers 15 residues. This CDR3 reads CASSASDTTNYGYTF. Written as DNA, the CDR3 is TGCGCCAGCAGTGCCTCGGACACTACTAACTATGGCTACACCTTC.

CDR3 sequence reads: CASSPVQRGNEQFF. CDR3 nucleotide sequence: TGTGCCAGCAGCCCGGTACAGCGGGGGAATGAGCAGTTCTTC. The chain recombines TRBV5-6 with TRBJ2-1; 8 bases align to TRBD2. The CDR3 is made up of 14 amino acids. V lost 4 bases to trimming and J lost 7 bases; unmatched junction nucleotides: 7. Looked up from germline, CDR1 is SGHDT and CDR2 is YYEEEE.

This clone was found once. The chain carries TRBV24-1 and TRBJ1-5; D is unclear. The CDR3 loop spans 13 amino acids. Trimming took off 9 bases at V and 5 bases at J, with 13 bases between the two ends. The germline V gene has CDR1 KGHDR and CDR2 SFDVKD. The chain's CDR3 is CATAGGSYQPQHF. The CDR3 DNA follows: TGTGCCACCGCCGGTGGGAGTTATCAGCCCCAGCATTTT.

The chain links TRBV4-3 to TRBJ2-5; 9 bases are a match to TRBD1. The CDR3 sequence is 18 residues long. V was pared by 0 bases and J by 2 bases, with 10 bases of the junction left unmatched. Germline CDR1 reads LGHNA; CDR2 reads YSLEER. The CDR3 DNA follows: TGCGCCAGCAGCCAAGATACGGCGGGACAGGGTACGCAAGAGACCCAGTACTTC. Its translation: CASSQDTAGQGTQETQYF.

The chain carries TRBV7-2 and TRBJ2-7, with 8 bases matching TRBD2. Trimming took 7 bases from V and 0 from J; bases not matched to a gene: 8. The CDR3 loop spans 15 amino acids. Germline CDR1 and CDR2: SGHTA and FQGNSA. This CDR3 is CASKVERGYSYEQYF. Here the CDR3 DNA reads TGTGCCAGCAAAGTGGAGCGGGGGTACTCCTACGAGCAGTACTTC.

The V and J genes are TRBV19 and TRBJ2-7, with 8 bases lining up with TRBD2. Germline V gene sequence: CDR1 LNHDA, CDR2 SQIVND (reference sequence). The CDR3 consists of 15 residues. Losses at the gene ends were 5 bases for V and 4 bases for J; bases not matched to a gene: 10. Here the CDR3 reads CASSSPSGGGYEQYF. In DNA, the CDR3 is TGTGCCAGTAGTTCACCAAGCGGGGGAGGATACGAGCAGTACTTC.

The CDR3 nucleotides are TGTGCCAGCTCACCACCCGTATCTGTCGACACCATATATTTT. Translation gives CASSPPVSVDTIYF. The chain has TRBV18 and TRBJ1-3; D gene unclear. The length of the CDR3 is 14 residues. CDR1 KGHSH and CDR2 LQKENI come from the germline V gene. V gave up 0 bases and J gave up 8 bases, with 11 bases separating them.

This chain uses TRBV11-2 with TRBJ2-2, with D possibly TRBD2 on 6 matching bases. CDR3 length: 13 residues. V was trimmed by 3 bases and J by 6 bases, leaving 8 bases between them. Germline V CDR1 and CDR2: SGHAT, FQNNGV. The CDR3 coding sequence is TGTGCCAGCAGCTTGGGGGGTCCCGGGGAGCTGTTTTTT. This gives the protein CASSLGGPGELFF. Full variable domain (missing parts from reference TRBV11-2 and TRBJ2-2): EAGVAQSPRYKIIEKRQSVAFWCNPISGHATLYWYQQILGQGPKLLIQFQNNGVVDDSQLPKDRFSAERLKGVDSTLKIQPAKLEDSAVYLCASSLGGPGELFFGEGSRLTVL.

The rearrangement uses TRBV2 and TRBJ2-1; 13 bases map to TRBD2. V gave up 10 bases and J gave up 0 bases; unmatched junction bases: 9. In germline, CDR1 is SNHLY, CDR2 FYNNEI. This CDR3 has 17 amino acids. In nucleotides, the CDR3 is TGTGCCAAGACGACTAGCGGGGGGCTAAGCTCCTACAATGAGCAGTTCTTC. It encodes CAKTTSGGLSSYNEQFF. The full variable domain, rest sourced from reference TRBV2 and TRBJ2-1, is EPEVTQTPSHQVTQMGQEVILRCVPISNHLYFYWYRQILGQKVEFLVSFYNNEISEKSEIFDDQFSVERPDGSNFTLKIRSTKLEDSAMYFCAKTTSGGLSSYNEQFFGPGTRLTVL.

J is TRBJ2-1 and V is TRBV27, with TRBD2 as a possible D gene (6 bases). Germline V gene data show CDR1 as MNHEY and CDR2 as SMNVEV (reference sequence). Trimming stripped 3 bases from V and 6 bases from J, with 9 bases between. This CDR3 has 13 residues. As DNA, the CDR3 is TGTGCCAGCAGTTTCGGGAGTTTCAATGAGCAGTTCTTC. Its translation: CASSFGSFNEQFF.

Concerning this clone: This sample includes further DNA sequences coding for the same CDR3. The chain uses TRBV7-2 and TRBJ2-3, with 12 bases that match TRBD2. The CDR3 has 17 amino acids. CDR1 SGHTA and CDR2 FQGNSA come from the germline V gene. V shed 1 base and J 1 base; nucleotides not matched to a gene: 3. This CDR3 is CASSLVRLAGGTDTQYF. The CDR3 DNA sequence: TGTGCCAGCAGCTTAGTTAGACTAGCGGGGGGCACAGATACGCAGTATTTT.

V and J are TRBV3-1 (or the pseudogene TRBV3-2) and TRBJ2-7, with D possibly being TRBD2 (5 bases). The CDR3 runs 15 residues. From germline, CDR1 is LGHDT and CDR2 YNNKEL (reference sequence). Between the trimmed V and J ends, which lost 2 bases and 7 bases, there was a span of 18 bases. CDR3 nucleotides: TGTGCCAGCAGCCAACTCCACGGGGTCGGCGGGGAGCAGTACTTC. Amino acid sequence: CASSQLHGVGGEQYF.